This TCR beta chain came from a study of OX40 agonist ivuxolimab in advanced cancers. For this clone: Its antigen is not known.

Germline V gene sequence: CDR1 SGHTA, CDR2 FQGNSA. The length of the CDR3 is 14 residues. The study, taken as a whole, reports: Some patients without response likewise showed low normalized clonal expansion.

Clones were read by immunoSEQ multiplex PCR, and TCRdb kept only the in-frame ones, dropping some. The repertoire holds 9,500 to 13,000 clones, with 65% to 85% as singletons. The V gene is TRBV7-2, the J gene TRBJ2-5; the D gene is possibly TRBD2 (5 bases). TRBJ2-7 matches the DNA end more closely, so the J call is doubtful. This clonotype was obtained from an adult with an advanced solid tumor such as melanoma, head and neck, liver or kidney cancer. The specimen comprised CD4+ or CD8+ T cells sorted from blood, sampled in a trial of the OX40 agonist ivuxolimab. DNA for the CDR3: TGTGCCAGCAGCTTAGGAGGCGGGTTATACGAGCAGTACTTC. The encoded protein is CASSLGGGLYEQYF.